This T cell receptor (beta chain) stems from a study of OX40 agonist ivuxolimab in advanced cancers. Study as a whole: Patients undergoing dose escalation presented with hepatocellular carcinoma, melanoma, renal cell or head and neck cancer. One hepatocellular carcinoma and a couple of cutaneous melanoma patients partially responded. Findings of the study overall: Partial responders dosed at 0.1-3.0 mg/kg displayed clonal expansion ranking among the lowest. At doses 0.1 to 3.0 mg/kg, CD4+ and CD8+ clones expanded.

To note about this clone: Its matching antigen is unknown.

CDR1 SGHTS and CDR2 YDEGEE come from the germline V gene. This CDR3 contains 16 residues. Trimming cost V 4 bases and J 4 bases; bases outside gene matches: 12. Produced via immunoSEQ multiplex PCR; TCRdb's table is partial and in-frame only. The sample records about 22,000 clones, almost 85% being singletons. This sample comprised CD4+ or CD8+ T cells sorted from blood, obtained in a trial of the OX40 agonist ivuxolimab. The receptor was derived from an adult with an advanced solid tumor such as melanoma, head and neck, liver or kidney cancer. The chain recombines TRBV5-8 with TRBJ2-3; 7 nucleotides line up with TRBD2. CDR3 bases: TGTGCCAGCAGCCGTGTGACTAGCCTGGTCCCAGATACGCAGTATTTT. Its translation is CASSRVTSLVPDTQYF.